These 13 T cell receptor beta chains originate from one sample sequenced in a study of cytomegalovirus exposure and HLA in healthy donors. PCR involved 60 Vbeta and 13 Jbeta primers. Assay used: immunoSEQ multiplex PCR; TCRdb lists only in-frame clones, some missing. The table has about 130,000 clones, roughly 78% seen once. Sequencing input: PBMCs. All receptors derive from a young man in good health and CMV-seropositive.

The chain combines TRBV19 with TRBJ1-1, with TRBD1 matching 8 bases. The CDR3 totals 14 residues. Trimming cost V 7 bases and J 1 base; bases outside gene matches: 5. The germline V gene encodes CDR1 LNHDA and CDR2 SQIVND (reference sequence). The CDR3 here is CASTAGTGNTEAFF. CDR3 coding DNA: TGTGCCAGTACCGCCGGGACAGGGAACACTGAAGCTTTCTTT.

On this clone itself: Other DNA sequences in the sample encode the same CDR3. The chain is built from TRBV12-5 and TRBJ2-5; the match to TRBD1 covers 8 bases. This CDR3 spans 14 amino acids. V lost 1 base and J lost 2; bases outside the gene matches: 0. Germline CDR1 and CDR2: LGHNT and FRNRAP. CDR3 coding DNA: TGTGCTAGTGGTTTGGGACAGGGGCAAGAGACCCAGTACTTC. It specifies CASGLGQGQETQYF.

In DNA form, the CDR3 reads TGTGCCAGCAGTGTCGGGATTGGGGGCTTTCAGCCCCAGCATTTT. This sequence encodes CASSVGIGGFQPQHF. The V gene is TRBV27, the J gene TRBJ1-5; a possible D gene is TRBD1 (6 bases). Trimming stripped 5 bases from V and 6 bases from J, with 17 bases between. CDR1 is MNHEY, CDR2 SMNVEV, per germline (reference sequence). There are 15 residues in the CDR3.

CDR3 in DNA: TGTGCCAGTAGGTTTAGTGGGGCCCGGGTTGTGAACACTGAAGCTTTCTTT. Its protein is CASRFSGARVVNTEAFF. The chain recombines TRBV19 with TRBJ1-1, with D perhaps TRBD1 (5 bases). This CDR3 comprises 17 residues. In germline, CDR1 is LNHDA, CDR2 SQIVND (reference sequence). V lost 6 bases and J 0 bases, leaving 20 bases between the germline ends.

This clone was seen a few times. The rearrangement uses TRBV6-1 and TRBJ2-7; 7 bases map to TRBD2. Germline assignment: CDR1 MNHNS and CDR2 SASEGT. The CDR3 is made up of 14 amino acids. V shed 7 bases and J 0 bases; nucleotides not matched to a gene: 6. The CDR3 protein is CASTLRDYSYEQYF. In DNA form, the CDR3 reads TGTGCCAGCACCCTCCGGGACTACTCCTACGAGCAGTACTTC.

The chain joins TRBV10-3 to TRBJ2-1; TRBD2 aligns across 9 bases. Germline CDR1 is ENHRY and CDR2 is SYGVKD. V was pared by 9 bases and J by 4 bases, with 7 bases of the junction left unmatched. The CDR3 has 14 residues. The CDR3 region has the DNA TGTGCCATTTTAGCGGGAGACGTTTACAATGAGCAGTTCTTC. Translation gives CAILAGDVYNEQFF.

This rearrangement joins TRBV15 to TRBJ2-3; 9 bases align to TRBD2. V was clipped by 0 bases and J by 2 bases; unmatched bases: 3. Germline V gene sequence: CDR1 LNHNV, CDR2 YYDKDF (reference sequence). This CDR3 comprises 16 residues. CDR3 coding DNA: TGTGCCACCAGCAGAGATGCGGGAGGGCCCACAGATACGCAGTATTTT. This translates into CATSRDAGGPTDTQYF.

The chain links TRBV27 to TRBJ2-7; D call uncertain. V shed 4 bases and J shed 0 bases, with 7 bases lying between them. CDR1 is MNHEY, CDR2 SMNVEV, per germline (reference sequence). The CDR3 extends over 13 amino acids. Here the CDR3 DNA reads TGTGCCAGCAGTTATAGAGCCTCCTACGAGCAGTACTTC. Its translation is CASSYRASYEQYF.

This chain links TRBV28 with TRBJ1-1; 8 bases match TRBD1. CDR3 length: 14 amino acids. In germline, CDR1 is MDHEN, CDR2 SYDVKM. J gave up 3 bases and V 4 bases, and 4 bases lay outside the gene matches. The CDR3 here is CASSSGGDYTEAFF. As DNA, the CDR3 is TGTGCCAGCAGTTCAGGGGGCGATTACACTGAAGCTTTCTTT.

In DNA form, the CDR3 reads TGTGCCAGCAGCGAGAGACAGAACGGCTACACCTTC. This translates into CASSERQNGYTF. The V gene is TRBV9, the J gene TRBJ1-2; tentative D call: TRBD1 (5 bases). Germline V gene data show CDR1 as SGDLS and CDR2 as YYNGEE. Deletions cut 3 bases from V and 8 bases from J, with 11 bases between. The CDR3 consists of 12 residues.

The chain uses TRBV10-2 and TRBJ2-5, with 9 bases aligning to TRBD2. The CDR3 sequence is 13 residues long. The ends lost 6 bases at V and 1 base at J; junction bases unmatched: 0. CDR1 is WSHSY, CDR2 SAAADI, per germline. The CDR3 nucleotides are TGCGCCAGCAGACTAGCGGGCCAAGAGACCCAGTACTTC. Translation: CASRLAGQETQYF.

As for this clone: It is unclear where the CDR3 begins or ends on the DNA, so no DNA is shown, and the CDR3 is as TCRdb lists it. The V gene is TRBV28, the J gene TRBJ2-1; TRBD2 is the table's D call, not checked against the DNA. Germline V gene sequence: CDR1 MDHEN, CDR2 SYDVKM. Counting both end residues, the CDR3 totals 13 amino acids. This chain's CDR3 is CASSLFGSGIKFF.

This clone was counted a single time. This chain joins TRBV10-2 and TRBJ1-2, with a weak D call TRBD1 (6 bases). V was clipped by 3 bases and J by 7 bases, with 12 bases between them. In germline, CDR1 is WSHSY, CDR2 SAAADI. This CDR3 region has 13 residues. The CDR3, as DNA: TGCGCCAGCAGTGACCCACAGGGTAGTGGCTACACCTTC. Translation gives CASSDPQGSGYTF.